Presented here are 5 T cell receptor beta chains from one specimen sequenced in a study of T-cell reconstitution after alpha-beta-depleted transplantation in children. Researchers prepared the TCRbeta library using unique molecular identifiers, the study reports. From the PCR reads, TCRdb called clonotypes with MiXCR, one entry per CDR3 protein. The sample consists of more than 450,000 distinct CDR3 sequences, about 16% of them appearing once. This material consisted of PBMCs from the stem cell graft donor, taken from the stem cell graft. Source of these receptors: a human donor who donated a stem cell graft to a child with acute lymphoblastic leukemia.

The chain is built from TRBV10-2 and TRBJ2-5, with 8 bases aligning to TRBD1. Looked up from germline, CDR1 is WSHSY and CDR2 is SAAADI. Trimming cost V 8 bases and J 2 bases; bases outside gene matches: 7. This CDR3 has 14 residues. This chain's CDR3 is CASRDRLTQETQYF. CDR3 bases: TGCGCCAGCCGGGACAGGCTGACTCAAGAGACCCAGTACTTC.

The CDR3 is CSARGGVEAEPKNIQYF. CDR3 coding DNA: TGCAGTGCTAGAGGCGGGGTAGAGGCTGAGCCCAAAAACATTCAGTACTTC. The rearrangement links TRBV20-1 to TRBJ2-4; the D gene is possibly TRBD2 (6 bases). The V end was cut by 1 base, the J end by 2 bases, with 18 bases between. The germline CDR1 and CDR2 sequences are DFQATT and SNEGSKA (reference sequence). The CDR3 contains 17 residues.

The gene calls are TRBV18 and TRBJ2-3; the match to TRBD2 covers 11 bases. The CDR3 totals 17 residues. Germline trimming cut 3 bases from V and 2 bases from J; bases unmatched to any gene: 7. CDR1 and CDR2 from the germline V gene are KGHSH and LQKENI. The CDR3 spells CASSPYPSGRTTDTQYF. CDR3 nucleotides: TGTGCCAGCTCACCCTATCCTAGCGGGAGGACCACAGATACGCAGTATTTT. Together with reference TRBV18 and TRBJ2-3, the CDR3 gives the full variable domain: NAGVMQNPRHLVRRRGQEARLRCSPMKGHSHVYWYRQLPEEGLKFMVYLQKENIIDESGMPKERFSAEFPKEGPSILRIQQVVRGDSAAYFCASSPYPSGRTTDTQYFGPGTRLTVL.

The J gene is TRBJ2-7, the V gene TRBV5-1, with a weak D call TRBD1 (6 bases). Germline CDR1 SGHRS, CDR2 YFSETQ. Trimming cost V 3 bases and J 2 bases, with 9 bases left between them. The CDR3 is 13 residues long. Written as DNA, the CDR3 is TGCGCCAGCAGCTGGGACAATCCCTACGAGCAGTACTTC. The encoded protein is CASSWDNPYEQYF.

The chain links TRBV6-7 to TRBJ2-1; TRBD2 agrees at 15 bases. TRBV6-7 is given ORF status, its function remaining uncertain. After removal of 6 bases from V and 0 bases from J, the junction contained 9 bases not matched to a gene. CDR3 size: 19 residues. The CDR3, as DNA: TGTGCCAGCAGAGTCCAGGGACTAGCGGGAGGTAGCTCCTACAATGAGCAGTTCTTC. Its translation: CASRVQGLAGGSSYNEQFF.